The next 28 T cell receptor beta chains were all read from a single sample in a study of blood T cell repertoires in COVID-19 (dated by TCRdb to the early 2020s). The library was obtained by the immunoSEQ multiplex PCR assay. Drawn from immuneACCESS, this table holds only the in-frame rearrangements with V and J called that TCRdb kept. Clones are partly lost; checked studies trace under half to an unresolved V gene and leave the rest unexplained. For this sample the table gives about 64,000 clones, of which about nine tenths were detected only once. The top ten clonotypes cover around two fifths of the sample. The sequenced sample was peripheral blood. These receptors were collected from a woman aged 55-70 years with COVID-19, enrolled during active disease.

This clone has just one count. The V call is TRBV5-5, the J call TRBJ2-3; D perhaps matches TRBD1 (5 bases). The CDR3 extends over 15 amino acids. V lost 0 bases and J lost 4, with 12 bases in between. CDR1 is SGHKS and CDR2 is YYEKEE in the germline V gene (reference sequence). CDR3 region: CASSLADQGADTQYF. CDR3 sequence (DNA): TGTGCCAGCAGCTTGGCGGACCAAGGGGCAGATACGCAGTATTTT.

V usage is TRBV6-5 and J usage is TRBJ2-2, with 7 bases lining up with TRBD2. Germline trimming cut 10 bases from V and 4 bases from J; bases unmatched to any gene: 9. The germline CDR1 and CDR2 sequences are MNHEY and SVGAGI. CDR3 length: 14 amino acids. CDR3 coding DNA: TGTGCCACCGCCCTTGGGGAGGGCACCGGGGAGCTGTTTTTT. It specifies CATALGEGTGELFF.

In this sample, this clone turned up once. V and J are TRBV11-3 and TRBJ2-1; 10 bases align to TRBD1. CDR1 SGHNT and CDR2 YENEEA come from the germline V gene. The J segment lost 7 bases and the V segment lost 1 base, leaving 4 bases of the junction unmatched. The CDR3 has 15 amino acids. The CDR3 spells CASSLVGQGVNEQFF. In nucleotides, the CDR3 is TGTGCCAGCAGCTTAGTAGGACAGGGGGTGAATGAGCAGTTCTTC.

The chain employs TRBV6-2 or TRBV6-3 and TRBJ2-1; D is unclear. The CDR3 runs 11 residues. Looked up from germline, CDR1 is MNHEY and CDR2 is SVGEGT. Trimming cost V 5 bases and J 4 bases, with 3 bases left between them. The CDR3 sequence is CASSRYNEQFF. The CDR3 DNA reads as TGTGCCAGCAGTCGTTACAATGAGCAGTTCTTC.

V gene TRBV9 combines with J gene TRBJ2-3, with D unclear. The CDR3 spans 15 residues. Germline assignment: CDR1 SGDLS and CDR2 YYNGEE. The ends were cut back, 0 bases at V and 0 bases at J, with 8 bases in the middle. Written as DNA, the CDR3 is TGTGCCAGCAGCGTAGCCAGTTCTAGCACAGATACGCAGTATTTT. It encodes CASSVASSSTDTQYF.

The chain is built from TRBV7-6 and TRBJ1-1; perhaps TRBD1 as D (5 bases). Trimming removed 5 bases from V and 5 bases from J, with 18 bases in between. The CDR3 runs 15 residues. CDR1 and CDR2 from the germline V gene are SGHVS and FNYEAQ. The CDR3 loop reads CASSPVSGKGTEAFF. DNA for the CDR3: TGTGCCAGCAGCCCAGTCTCTGGCAAGGGGACTGAAGCTTTCTTT.

V usage is TRBV7-2 and J usage is TRBJ1-5; D unresolved. This CDR3 contains 13 residues. CDR1 and CDR2 (germline): SGHTA, FQGNSA. The V end lost 2 bases, the J end lost 11 bases, and 13 bases lay between the germline ends. CDR3 in DNA: TGTGCCAGCAGCTTATCCGGACCCGGGGCCCAGCATTTT. Protein: CASSLSGPGAQHF.

The gene calls are TRBV10-3 and TRBJ2-1, with unresolved D. CDR3 length: 13 residues. Germline assignment: CDR1 ENHRY and CDR2 SYGVKD. V shed 4 bases and J shed 2 bases, with 6 bases lying between them. The CDR3 protein is CAISASAYNEQFF. CDR3 DNA: TGTGCCATCAGTGCTTCTGCCTACAATGAGCAGTTCTTC.

J is TRBJ1-2 and V is TRBV6-5; 8 bases agree with TRBD1. Germline-derived CDR1 and CDR2 are MNHEY and SVGAGI. This CDR3 comprises 13 residues. V was clipped by 6 bases and J by 4 bases; unmatched bases: 4. The CDR3, as DNA: TGTGCCAGCAGACAACAGGGGGGCTATGGCTACACCTTC. Translating gives CASRQQGGYGYTF.

The DNA for the CDR3 is TGCGCCAGCAGCCCTCCGGGCACAGATACGCAGTATTTT. As protein: CASSPPGTDTQYF. This sequence joins TRBV4-1 and TRBJ2-3, with D unclear. CDR3 length: 13 amino acids. The germline V gene encodes CDR1 MGHRA and CDR2 YSYEKL. Trimming cost V 4 bases and J 1 base, with 6 bases left between them.

The chain is built from TRBV5-4 and TRBJ1-1; TRBD1 might be the D (5 bases). The CDR3 loop spans 14 amino acids. Germline V gene sequence: CDR1 SGHNT, CDR2 YYREEE (reference sequence). The V gene lost 3 bases and the J gene lost 4 bases, with 13 bases spanning the gap. The CDR3 here is CASSSWGGGTEAFF. CDR3 coding DNA: TGTGCCAGCAGCTCTTGGGGGGGAGGCACTGAAGCTTTCTTT. Combining the CDR3 with reference TRBV5-4 and TRBJ1-1 gives the whole variable domain ETGVTQSPTHLIKTRGQQVTLRCSSQSGHNTVSWYQQALGQGPQFIFQYYREEENGRGNFPPRFSGLQFPNYSSELNVNALELDDSALYLCASSSWGGGTEAFFGQGTRLTVV.

This sequence joins TRBV4-3 and TRBJ2-1, with a tentative D call TRBD2 (6 bases). This CDR3 contains 16 residues. The V gene's germline CDR1 is LGHNA and CDR2 YSLEER. V was trimmed by 1 base and J by 4 bases, leaving 14 bases between them. CDR3 nucleotides: TGCGCCAGCAGCCAAGCTCGTAGCGGAGATTACAATGAGCAGTTCTTC. Encoded protein: CASSQARSGDYNEQFF.

The chain joins TRBV19 to TRBJ2-7; D call uncertain. CDR1 LNHDA and CDR2 SQIVND come from the germline V gene (reference sequence). This CDR3 is 13 amino acids long. Trimming took off 5 bases at V and 5 bases at J, with 13 bases between the two ends. The DNA of the CDR3 is TGTGCCAGTAGTTTGAGAAGTGCTGACGAGCAGTACTTC. Its protein product is CASSLRSADEQYF. The entire variable domain, with the rest obtained from reference TRBV19 and TRBJ2-7, is as follows: DGGITQSPKYLFRKEGQNVTLSCEQNLNHDAMYWYRQDPGQGLRLIYYSQIVNDFQKGDIAEGYSVSREKKESFPLTVTSAQKNPTAFYLCASSLRSADEQYFGPGTRLTVT.

The CDR3 loop reads CAWRQQGAAFF. The DNA for the CDR3 is TGTGCCTGGAGGCAACAGGGGGCGGCTTTCTTT. The chain links TRBV30 to TRBJ1-1; 9 nucleotides align to TRBD1. CDR1 GTSNPN and CDR2 SVGIG come from the germline V gene (reference sequence). With V trimmed by 3 bases and J by 11 bases, 4 bases remained unmatched. The CDR3 is made up of 11 amino acids.

The rearrangement uses TRBV6-5 and TRBJ2-3, with a weak D call TRBD2 (6 bases). Germline values: CDR1 MNHEY, CDR2 SVGAGI. CDR3 length equals 13 residues. Deletions cut 7 bases from V and 2 bases from J, with 10 bases between. The CDR3 region is CASKEGNTDTQYF. CDR3 in DNA: TGTGCCAGCAAGGAGGGTAACACAGATACGCAGTATTTT.

The chain is built from TRBV18 and TRBJ1-1, with D possibly matching TRBD1 (5 bases). Germline V gives CDR1 KGHSH, CDR2 LQKENI. There are 19 residues in the CDR3. V was clipped by 0 bases and J by 1 base, with 21 bases between them. Here the CDR3 reads CASSPPQRGVGGKNTEAFF. The DNA of the CDR3 is TGTGCCAGCTCACCACCTCAACGGGGCGTAGGAGGGAAGAACACTGAAGCTTTCTTT.

This clone appeared a single time. The genes are TRBV7-2 and TRBJ1-1; TRBD1 is a possible D gene (5 bases). The CDR3 totals 15 residues. V shed 1 base and J shed 5 bases, with 14 bases lying between them. The germline V gene has CDR1 SGHTA and CDR2 FQGNSA. The DNA for the CDR3 is TGTGCCAGCAGCTTAGTAGCAGGGCGGGGGACTGAAGCTTTCTTT. Translated, it gives CASSLVAGRGTEAFF.

This chain connects TRBV28 to TRBJ2-7; 8 bases are a match to TRBD2. V lost 6 bases, J lost 2 bases, and 9 bases stayed unmatched. The germline gives CDR1 MDHEN, CDR2 SYDVKM. CDR3 length: 15 amino acids. Written as DNA, the CDR3 is TGTGCCAGCAGACGACAACCGGGACTAGCCTACGAGCAGTACTTC. It encodes CASRRQPGLAYEQYF.

The rearrangement links TRBV5-6 to TRBJ1-1, with 9 bases identical to TRBD1. Germline V CDR1 and CDR2: SGHDT, YYEEEE. Trimming cost V 3 bases and J 5 bases; bases outside gene matches: 14. The CDR3 length is 17 residues. For the CDR3, the DNA is TGTGCCAGCAGCTCCGGGACAGGGTCAACCCTTGGTACTGAAGCTTTCTTT. It specifies CASSSGTGSTLGTEAFF.

The table lists this clone with a count of one. V and J are TRBV6-1 and TRBJ2-7; the match to TRBD1 covers 10 bases. V shed 2 bases and J 0 bases; nucleotides not matched to a gene: 4. The CDR3 runs to 16 residues. Germline-derived CDR1 and CDR2 are MNHNS and SASEGT. The CDR3, as DNA: TGTGCCAGCAGTGAATGGGACAGGGGAAACTCCTACGAGCAGTACTTC. Amino acid sequence: CASSEWDRGNSYEQYF.

The table lists this clone with a count of one. V and J are TRBV18 and TRBJ2-3; 9 bases fit TRBD2. Germline V gives CDR1 KGHSH, CDR2 LQKENI. The CDR3 consists of 14 residues. The ends lost 3 bases at V and 4 bases at J; junction bases unmatched: 2. The DNA of the CDR3 is TGTGCCAGCTCACCGGCGGGAGGGGCAGATACGCAGTATTTT. It translates to CASSPAGGADTQYF.

This chain links TRBV28 with TRBJ1-1; D gene uncertain. The CDR3 is 13 amino acids. The germline V gene encodes CDR1 MDHEN and CDR2 SYDVKM. Trimming removed 2 bases at V and 4 bases at J, with 8 bases between. Written as DNA, the CDR3 is TGTGCCAGCAGTTTAGGAGGGCCCACTGAAGCTTTCTTT. This gives the protein CASSLGGPTEAFF.

The chain couples TRBV19 to TRBJ1-1, with TRBD1 matching 8 bases. The J segment lost 1 base and the V segment lost 7 bases, leaving 5 bases of the junction unmatched. The germline V gene encodes CDR1 LNHDA and CDR2 SQIVND (reference sequence). CDR3 size: 14 residues. The CDR3 spells CASIPGGTNTEAFF. For the CDR3, the DNA is TGTGCCAGTATTCCAGGGGGCACGAACACTGAAGCTTTCTTT.

The rearrangement joins TRBV2 to TRBJ2-7, with D possibly matching TRBD2 (6 bases). The CDR3 extends over 14 amino acids. With 3 bases removed from V and 3 bases from J, the gap between germline ends came to 12 bases. Germline CDR1 is SNHLY and CDR2 is FYNNEI. CDR3 amino acids: CASSDGTVIYEQYF. The CDR3 DNA sequence: TGTGCCAGCAGTGACGGGACTGTAATCTACGAGCAGTACTTC.

CDR3 nucleotide sequence: TGTGCCAGCAGCCCCTTACGGGGGACAGGGAAGGGTGGTGAGCAGTTCTTC. Amino acids: CASSPLRGTGKGGEQFF. This chain uses TRBV11-3 with TRBJ2-1; 9 nucleotides align to TRBD1. The CDR3 extends over 17 amino acids. V lost 5 bases and J lost 9; bases outside the gene matches: 17. Per the germline V gene, CDR1 is SGHNT and CDR2 is YENEEA.

This chain connects TRBV5-4 to TRBJ2-2; 9 positions agree with TRBD2. This CDR3 has 16 amino acids. Germline V CDR1 and CDR2: SGHNT, YYREEE (reference sequence). Germline trimming cut 0 bases from V and 2 bases from J; bases unmatched to any gene: 2. CDR3 sequence: CASSLGGRANTGELFF. CDR3 DNA: TGTGCCAGCAGCTTGGGCGGGAGGGCCAACACCGGGGAGCTGTTTTTT.

The CDR3, as DNA: TGTGCCAGCAGTTCTACAGGGGCACTAGTCTTCGGGGAGCTGTTTTTT. This sequence encodes CASSSTGALVFGELFF. The V and J genes are TRBV6-5 and TRBJ2-2; 7 bases match TRBD1. CDR3 length: 16 residues. The germline V gene has CDR1 MNHEY and CDR2 SVGAGI. V dropped 4 bases and J dropped 7; count of bases not matched to a gene: 12.

This chain uses TRBV24-1 with TRBJ1-2; D not resolved. CDR3 length: 14 amino acids. With 5 bases removed from V and 4 bases from J, the gap between germline ends came to 13 bases. The germline CDR1 and CDR2 sequences are KGHDR and SFDVKD. The CDR3 here is CATSVTAITYGYTF. The CDR3, as DNA: TGTGCCACCAGTGTCACAGCAATAACCTATGGCTACACCTTC.